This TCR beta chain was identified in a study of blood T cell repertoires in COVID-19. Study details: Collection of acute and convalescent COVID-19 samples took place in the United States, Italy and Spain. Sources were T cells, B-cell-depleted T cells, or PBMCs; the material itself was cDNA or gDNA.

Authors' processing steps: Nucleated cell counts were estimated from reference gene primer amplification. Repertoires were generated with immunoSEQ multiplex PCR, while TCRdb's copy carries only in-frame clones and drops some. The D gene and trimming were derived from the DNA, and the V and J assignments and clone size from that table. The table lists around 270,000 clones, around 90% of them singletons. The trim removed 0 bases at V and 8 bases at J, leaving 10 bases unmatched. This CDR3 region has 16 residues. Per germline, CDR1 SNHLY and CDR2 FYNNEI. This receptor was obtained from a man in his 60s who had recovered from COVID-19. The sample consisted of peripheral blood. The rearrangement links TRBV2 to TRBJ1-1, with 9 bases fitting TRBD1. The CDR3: CASSEAKGQGRLEAFF. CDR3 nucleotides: TGTGCCAGCAGTGAAGCGAAGGGACAGGGAAGGCTCGAAGCTTTCTTT. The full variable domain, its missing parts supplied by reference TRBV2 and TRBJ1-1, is EPEVTQTPSHQVTQMGQEVILRCVPISNHLYFYWYRQILGQKVEFLVSFYNNEISEKSEIFDDQFSVERPDGSNFTLKIRSTKLEDSAMYFCASSEAKGQGRLEAFFGQGTRLTVV.